One sample yielded the 2 T cell receptor beta chains listed below, sequenced in a study of T cell responses to AZD1222 COVID-19 vaccine. Using immunoSEQ multiplex PCR, the repertoire was profiled, and TCRdb retains in-frame clones only, with some absent. The profile shows 130,000 to 150,000 clones, under 95% of them singletons. This specimen consisted of peripheral blood, obtained on day 0 of AZD1222 vaccination. The receptors come from an adult in good health.

This clone came up once. The chain has TRBV7-2 and TRBJ2-2; D remains ambiguous. Trimming stripped 6 bases from V and 10 bases from J, with 9 bases between. CDR1 SGHTA and CDR2 FQGNSA come from the germline V gene. This CDR3 has 11 residues. This CDR3 reads CASRSWAELFF. CDR3 nucleotides: TGTGCCAGCAGGAGTTGGGCGGAGCTGTTTTTT.

This sequence joins TRBV28 and TRBJ1-6, with 9 bases matching TRBD1. The trim removed 6 bases at V and 8 bases at J, leaving 2 bases unmatched. This CDR3 region has 13 residues. In germline, CDR1 is MDHEN, CDR2 SYDVKM. The CDR3 sequence is CASRRTGDSPLHF. The CDR3 bases are TGTGCCAGCAGGCGGACAGGGGATTCACCCCTCCACTTT.